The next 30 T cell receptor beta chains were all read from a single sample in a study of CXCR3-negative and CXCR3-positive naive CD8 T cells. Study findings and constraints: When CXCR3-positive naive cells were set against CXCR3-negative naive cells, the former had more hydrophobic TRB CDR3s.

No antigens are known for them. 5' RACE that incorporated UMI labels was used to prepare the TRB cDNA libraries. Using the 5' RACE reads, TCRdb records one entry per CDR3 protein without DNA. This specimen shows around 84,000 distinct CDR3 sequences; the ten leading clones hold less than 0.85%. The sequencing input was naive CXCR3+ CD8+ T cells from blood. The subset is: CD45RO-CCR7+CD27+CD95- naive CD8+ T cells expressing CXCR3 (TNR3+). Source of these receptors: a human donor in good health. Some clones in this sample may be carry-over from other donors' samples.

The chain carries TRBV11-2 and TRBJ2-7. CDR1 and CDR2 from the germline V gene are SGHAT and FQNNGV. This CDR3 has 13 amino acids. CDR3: CASSAEDWREQYF.

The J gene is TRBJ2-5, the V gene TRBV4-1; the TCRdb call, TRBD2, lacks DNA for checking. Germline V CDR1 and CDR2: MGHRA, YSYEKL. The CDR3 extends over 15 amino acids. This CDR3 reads CASSQVEGSMETQYF.

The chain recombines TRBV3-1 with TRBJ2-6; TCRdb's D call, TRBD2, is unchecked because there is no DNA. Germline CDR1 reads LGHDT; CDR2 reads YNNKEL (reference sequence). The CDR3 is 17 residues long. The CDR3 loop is CASSQGTSSSGANVLTF.

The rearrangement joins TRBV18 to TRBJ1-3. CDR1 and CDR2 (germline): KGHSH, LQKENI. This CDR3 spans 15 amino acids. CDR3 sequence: CASSPWQATGNTIYF.

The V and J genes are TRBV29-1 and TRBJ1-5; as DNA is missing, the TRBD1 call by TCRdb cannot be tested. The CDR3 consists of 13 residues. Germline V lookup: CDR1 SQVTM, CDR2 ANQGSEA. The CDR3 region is CSVSGQGNQPQHF.

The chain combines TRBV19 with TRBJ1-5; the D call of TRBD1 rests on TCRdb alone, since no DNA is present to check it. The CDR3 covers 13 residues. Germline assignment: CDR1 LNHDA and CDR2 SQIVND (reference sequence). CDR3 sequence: CASSIGPTGTQHF.

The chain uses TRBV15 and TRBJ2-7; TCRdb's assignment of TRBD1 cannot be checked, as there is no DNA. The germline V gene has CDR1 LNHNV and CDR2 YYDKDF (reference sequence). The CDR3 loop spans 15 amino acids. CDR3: CATSRRTDTTYEQYF.

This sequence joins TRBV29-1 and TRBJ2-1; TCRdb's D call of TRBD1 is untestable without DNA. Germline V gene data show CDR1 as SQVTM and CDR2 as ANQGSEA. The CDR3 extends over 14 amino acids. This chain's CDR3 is CSVHRDPSPNEQFF.

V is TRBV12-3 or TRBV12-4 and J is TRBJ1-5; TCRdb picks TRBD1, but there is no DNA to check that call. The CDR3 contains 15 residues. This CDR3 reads CASSLGDRENQPQHF.

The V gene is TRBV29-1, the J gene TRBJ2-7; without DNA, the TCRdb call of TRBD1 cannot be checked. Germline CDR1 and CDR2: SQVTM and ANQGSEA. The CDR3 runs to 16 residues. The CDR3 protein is CSVKEGFSGTGYEQYF.

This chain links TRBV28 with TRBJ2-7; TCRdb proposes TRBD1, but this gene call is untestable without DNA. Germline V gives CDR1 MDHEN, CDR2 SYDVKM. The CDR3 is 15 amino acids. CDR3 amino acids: CASGTRVAGTYEQYF.

The CDR3 loop is CSAYSASTDTQYF. The chain is built from TRBV29-1 and TRBJ2-3. The CDR3 contains 13 residues. Per germline, CDR1 SQVTM and CDR2 ANQGSEA.

CDR3 in amino acids: CASSLRVTGNGVQYF. The chain joins TRBV28 to TRBJ2-7; TCRdb proposes TRBD1, but this gene call is untestable without DNA. Germline V CDR1 and CDR2: MDHEN, SYDVKM. The CDR3 totals 15 residues.

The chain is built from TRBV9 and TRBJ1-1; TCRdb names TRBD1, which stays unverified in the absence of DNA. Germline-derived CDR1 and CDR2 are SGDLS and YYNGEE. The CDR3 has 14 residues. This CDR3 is CASSLGTGATEAFF.

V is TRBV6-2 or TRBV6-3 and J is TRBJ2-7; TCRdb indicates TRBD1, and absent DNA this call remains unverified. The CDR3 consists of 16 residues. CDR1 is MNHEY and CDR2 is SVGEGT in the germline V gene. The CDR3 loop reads CASSYSRDRHSYEQYF.

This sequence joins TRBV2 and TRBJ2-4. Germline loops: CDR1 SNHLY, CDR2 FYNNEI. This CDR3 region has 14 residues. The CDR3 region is CATQTKIAKNIQYF.

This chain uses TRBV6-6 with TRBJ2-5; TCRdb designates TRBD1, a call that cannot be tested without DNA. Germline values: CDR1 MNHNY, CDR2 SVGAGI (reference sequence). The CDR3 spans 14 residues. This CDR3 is CASSSGQVQETQYF.

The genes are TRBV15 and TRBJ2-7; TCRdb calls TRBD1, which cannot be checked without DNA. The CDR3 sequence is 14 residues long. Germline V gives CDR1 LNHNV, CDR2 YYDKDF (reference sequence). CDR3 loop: CATSVRDPAYEQYF.

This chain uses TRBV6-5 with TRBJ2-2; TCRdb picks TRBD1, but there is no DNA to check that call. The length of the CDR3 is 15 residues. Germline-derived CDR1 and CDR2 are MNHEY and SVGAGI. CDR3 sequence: CASSYSGTEGGELFF.

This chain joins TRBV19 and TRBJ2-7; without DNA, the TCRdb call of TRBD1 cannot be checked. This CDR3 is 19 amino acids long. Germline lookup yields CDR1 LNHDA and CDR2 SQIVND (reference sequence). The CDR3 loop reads CASSIEDRGLDGNSYEQYF. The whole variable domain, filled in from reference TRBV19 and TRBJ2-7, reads DGGITQSPKYLFRKEGQNVTLSCEQNLNHDAMYWYRQDPGQGLRLIYYSQIVNDFQKGDIAEGYSVSREKKESFPLTVTSAQKNPTAFYLCASSIEDRGLDGNSYEQYFGPGTRLTVT.

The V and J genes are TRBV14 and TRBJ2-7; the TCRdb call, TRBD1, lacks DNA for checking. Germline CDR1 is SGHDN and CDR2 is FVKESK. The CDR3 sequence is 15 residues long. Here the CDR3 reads CASSQRRGQAYEQYF.

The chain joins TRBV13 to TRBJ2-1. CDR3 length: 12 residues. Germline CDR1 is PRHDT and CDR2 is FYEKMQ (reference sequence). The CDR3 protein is CASSLVPNEQFF.

CDR3 protein: CSARDHTEDTDTQYF. The rearrangement links TRBV20-1 to TRBJ2-3; as DNA is missing, the TRBD2 call by TCRdb cannot be tested. The CDR3 spans 15 residues. Germline values: CDR1 DFQATT, CDR2 SNEGSKA (reference sequence).

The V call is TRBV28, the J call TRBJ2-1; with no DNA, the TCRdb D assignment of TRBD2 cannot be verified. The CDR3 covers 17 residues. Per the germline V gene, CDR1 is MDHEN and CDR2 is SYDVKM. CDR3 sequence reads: CASSSSYGLAGGNEQFF.

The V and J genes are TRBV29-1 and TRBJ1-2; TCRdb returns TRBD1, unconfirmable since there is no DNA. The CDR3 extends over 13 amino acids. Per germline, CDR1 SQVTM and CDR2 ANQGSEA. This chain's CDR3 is CTVRAGVNYGYTF.

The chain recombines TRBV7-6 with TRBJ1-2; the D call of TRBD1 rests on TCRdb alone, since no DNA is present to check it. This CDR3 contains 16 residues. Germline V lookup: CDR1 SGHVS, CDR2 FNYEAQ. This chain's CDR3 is CASSPGGTGPIGGYTF.

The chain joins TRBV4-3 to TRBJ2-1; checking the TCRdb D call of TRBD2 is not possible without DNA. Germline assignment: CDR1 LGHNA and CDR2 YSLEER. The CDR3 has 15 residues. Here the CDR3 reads CAGSQVAGARNEQFF.

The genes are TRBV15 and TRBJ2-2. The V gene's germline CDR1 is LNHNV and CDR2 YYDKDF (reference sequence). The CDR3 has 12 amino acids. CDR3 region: CATSRDSGELFF.

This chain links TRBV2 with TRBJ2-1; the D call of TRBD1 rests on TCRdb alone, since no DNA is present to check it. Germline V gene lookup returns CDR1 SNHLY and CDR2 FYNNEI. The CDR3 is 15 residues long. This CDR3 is CASSPRGTGRNEQFF.

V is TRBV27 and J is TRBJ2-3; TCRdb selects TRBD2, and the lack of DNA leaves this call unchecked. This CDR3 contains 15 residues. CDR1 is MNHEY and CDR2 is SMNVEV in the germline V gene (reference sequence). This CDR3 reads CASSLASGSIGTQYF.